These 5 T cell receptor beta chains were sequenced from one sample in a study of T cells expressing NK-cell markers. TCRdb re-called the 5' RACE reads; one entry per CDR3 protein, DNA not given. Listed are fewer than 400,000 distinct CDR3 sequences; roughly 5.5% falls within the top ten. The sequencing sample was made of blood T cells: a sorted CD56 or NKG2C T cell subset, CD4+ or CD8+ T cells, or bulk PBMC T cells (not recorded which). The receptors here all came from a man aged 18-70 years in good health.

The rearrangement joins TRBV6-6 to TRBJ1-6; TCRdb designates TRBD1, a call that cannot be tested without DNA. Per the germline V gene, CDR1 is MNHNY and CDR2 is SVGAGI (reference sequence). The CDR3 has 13 residues. CDR3 region: CASSGQGSSPLHF.

The rearrangement joins TRBV5-6 to TRBJ2-1; TCRdb selects TRBD1, and the lack of DNA leaves this call unchecked. Germline V CDR1 and CDR2: SGHDT, YYEEEE. This CDR3 is 13 amino acids long. The CDR3 sequence is CASSLWAPREQFF. Full variable domain (rest looked up from reference TRBV5-6 and TRBJ2-1): DAGVTQSPTHLIKTRGQQVTLRCSPKSGHDTVSWYQQALGQGPQFIFQYYEEEERQRGNFPDRFSGHQFPNYSSELNVNALLLGDSALYLCASSLWAPREQFFGPGTRLTVL.

The chain links TRBV12-3 or TRBV12-4 to TRBJ2-2; the TCRdb D gene call, TRBD2, has no DNA to confirm it. CDR3 length: 16 amino acids. The CDR3 loop is CASSPSGGGYTGELFF.

V is TRBV11-2 and J is TRBJ2-5; TCRdb's D call of TRBD2 is untestable without DNA. Germline-derived CDR1 and CDR2 are SGHAT and FQNNGV. The CDR3 has 15 amino acids. CDR3 sequence reads: CASTETSGRQETQYF.

The chain has TRBV20-1 and TRBJ2-7; TCRdb lists TRBD1, though no DNA is available to test this call. Germline CDR1 reads DFQATT; CDR2 reads SNEGSKA (reference sequence). The CDR3 length is 13 residues. CDR3 amino acids: CSASQRTGYEQYF.